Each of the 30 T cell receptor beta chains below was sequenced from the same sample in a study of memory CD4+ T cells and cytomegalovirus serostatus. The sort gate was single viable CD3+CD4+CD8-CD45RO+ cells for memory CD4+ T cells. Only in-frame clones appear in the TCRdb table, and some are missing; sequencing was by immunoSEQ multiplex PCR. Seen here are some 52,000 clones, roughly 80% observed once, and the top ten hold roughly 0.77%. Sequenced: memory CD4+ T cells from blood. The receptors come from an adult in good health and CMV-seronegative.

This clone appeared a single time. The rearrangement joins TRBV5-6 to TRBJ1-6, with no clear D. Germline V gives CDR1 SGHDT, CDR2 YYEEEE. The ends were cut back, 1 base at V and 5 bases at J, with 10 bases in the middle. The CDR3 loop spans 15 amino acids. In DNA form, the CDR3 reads TGTGCCAGCAGCTTGATGGGTACGGATAATTCACCCCTCCACTTT. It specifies CASSLMGTDNSPLHF. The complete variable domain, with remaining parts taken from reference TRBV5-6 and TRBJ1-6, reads DAGVTQSPTHLIKTRGQQVTLRCSPKSGHDTVSWYQQALGQGPQFIFQYYEEEERQRGNFPDRFSGHQFPNYSSELNVNALLLGDSALYLCASSLMGTDNSPLHFGNGTRLTVT.

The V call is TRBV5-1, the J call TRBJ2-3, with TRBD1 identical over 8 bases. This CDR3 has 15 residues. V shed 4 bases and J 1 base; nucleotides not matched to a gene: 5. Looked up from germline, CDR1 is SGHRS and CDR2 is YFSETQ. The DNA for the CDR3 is TGCGCCAGCAGCCGGGGACAGGTCCGCACAGATACGCAGTATTTT. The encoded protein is CASSRGQVRTDTQYF. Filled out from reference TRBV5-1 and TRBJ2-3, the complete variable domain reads KAGVTQTPRYLIKTRGQQVTLSCSPISGHRSVSWYQQTPGQGLQFLFEYFSETQRNKGNFPGRFSGRQFSNSRSEMNVSTLELGDSALYLCASSRGQVRTDTQYFGPGTRLTVL.

CDR3 nucleotides: TGTGCCAGCAGCTTAACTCCGGGTAACAATGAGCAGTTCTTC. It translates to CASSLTPGNNEQFF. This rearrangement joins TRBV11-1 to TRBJ2-1, with D unresolved. V was pared by 2 bases and J by 5 bases, with 10 bases between. This CDR3 contains 14 residues. Germline assignment: CDR1 SGHAT and CDR2 FQDESV (reference sequence).

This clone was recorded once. CDR3 in amino acids: CASSWDLRNEQFF. The CDR3 DNA follows: TGTGCCAGCAGCTGGGACCTTAGGAATGAGCAGTTCTTC. This rearrangement joins TRBV5-6 to TRBJ2-1; D is perhaps TRBD1 or TRBD2 (5 bases each). Germline assignment: CDR1 SGHDT and CDR2 YYEEEE. The CDR3 sequence is 13 residues long. The V gene lost 3 bases and the J gene lost 7 bases, with 11 bases spanning the gap.

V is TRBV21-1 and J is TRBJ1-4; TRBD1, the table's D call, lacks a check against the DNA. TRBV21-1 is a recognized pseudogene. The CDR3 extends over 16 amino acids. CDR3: CASSKDQLATNEKLFF. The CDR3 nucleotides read TGTGCCAGCAGCAAAGACCAGTTGGCAACTAATGAAAAACTGTTTTTT.

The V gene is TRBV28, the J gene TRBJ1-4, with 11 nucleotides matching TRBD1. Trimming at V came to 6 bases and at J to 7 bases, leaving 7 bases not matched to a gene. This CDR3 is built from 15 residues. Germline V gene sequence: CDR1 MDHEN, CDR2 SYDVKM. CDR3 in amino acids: CASRGGGQGGEKLFF. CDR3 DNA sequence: TGTGCCAGCAGGGGAGGGGGACAGGGGGGTGAAAAACTGTTTTTT.

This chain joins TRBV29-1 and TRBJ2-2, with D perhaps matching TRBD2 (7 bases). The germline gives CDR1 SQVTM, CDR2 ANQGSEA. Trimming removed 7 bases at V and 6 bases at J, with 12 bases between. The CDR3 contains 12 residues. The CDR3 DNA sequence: TGCAGCGCGAGGGGGGGGCCCGGGGAGCTGTTTTTT. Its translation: CSARGGPGELFF.

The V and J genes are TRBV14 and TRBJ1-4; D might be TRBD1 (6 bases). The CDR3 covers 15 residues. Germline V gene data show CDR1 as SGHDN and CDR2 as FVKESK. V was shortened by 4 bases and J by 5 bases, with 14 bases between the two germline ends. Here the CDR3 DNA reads TGTGCCAGCAGCCGTCGAGGGACAATCAATGAAAAACTGTTTTTT. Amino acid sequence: CASSRRGTINEKLFF.

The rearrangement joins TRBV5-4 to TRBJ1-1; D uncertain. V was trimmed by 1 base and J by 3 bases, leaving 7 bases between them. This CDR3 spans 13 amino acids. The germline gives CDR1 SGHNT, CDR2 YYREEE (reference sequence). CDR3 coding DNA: TGTGCCAGCAGCTTGAGTTCGGACACTGAAGCTTTCTTT. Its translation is CASSLSSDTEAFF.

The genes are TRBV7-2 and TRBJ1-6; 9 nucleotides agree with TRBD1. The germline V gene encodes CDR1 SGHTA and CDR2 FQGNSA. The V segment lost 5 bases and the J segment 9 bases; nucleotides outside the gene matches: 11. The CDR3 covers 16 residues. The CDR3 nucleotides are TGTGCCAGCAGCCCGGCGACCGGGACAGGGACTTCACCCCTCCACTTT. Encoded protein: CASSPATGTGTSPLHF.

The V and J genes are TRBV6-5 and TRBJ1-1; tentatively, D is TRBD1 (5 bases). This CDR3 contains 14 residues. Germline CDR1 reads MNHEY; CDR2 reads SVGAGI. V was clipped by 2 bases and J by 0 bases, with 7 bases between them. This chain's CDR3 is CASSYAGLNTEAFF. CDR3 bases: TGTGCCAGCAGTTACGCGGGACTGAACACTGAAGCTTTCTTT.

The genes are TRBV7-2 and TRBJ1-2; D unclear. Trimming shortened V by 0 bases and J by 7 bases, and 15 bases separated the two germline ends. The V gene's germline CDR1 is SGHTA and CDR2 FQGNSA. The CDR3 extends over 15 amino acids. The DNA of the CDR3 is TGTGCCAGCAGCTTAGCGCAAGGGAGGGTGGGTGGCTACACCTTC. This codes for CASSLAQGRVGGYTF.

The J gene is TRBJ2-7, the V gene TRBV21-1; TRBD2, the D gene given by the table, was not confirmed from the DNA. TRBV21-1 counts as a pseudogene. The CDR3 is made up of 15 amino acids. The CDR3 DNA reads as TGTGCCAGCAGCAAATATCCCCGGGGTCGGCACGAGCAGTACTTC. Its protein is CASSKYPRGRHEQYF.

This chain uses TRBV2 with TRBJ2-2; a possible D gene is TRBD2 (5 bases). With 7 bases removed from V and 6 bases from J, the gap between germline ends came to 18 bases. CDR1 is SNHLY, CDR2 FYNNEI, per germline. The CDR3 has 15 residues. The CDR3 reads CASNSRSAGAGELFF. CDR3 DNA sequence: TGTGCCAGCAATTCGAGGTCCGCCGGGGCCGGGGAGCTGTTTTTT.

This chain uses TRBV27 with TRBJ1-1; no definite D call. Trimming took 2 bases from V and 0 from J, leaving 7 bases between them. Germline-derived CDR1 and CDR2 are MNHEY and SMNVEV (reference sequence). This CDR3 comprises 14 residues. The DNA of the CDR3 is TGTGCCAGCAGTTTACGCGGAATGAACACTGAAGCTTTCTTT. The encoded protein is CASSLRGMNTEAFF.

CDR3 coding DNA: TGTGCCATCAGTGAAAGTACAGGGTACTCTGGCTACACCTTC. Amino acid sequence: CAISESTGYSGYTF. The gene calls are TRBV10-3 and TRBJ1-2, with a tentative D call TRBD1 (6 bases). CDR1 ENHRY and CDR2 SYGVKD come from the germline V gene. The CDR3 runs to 14 residues. V lost 3 bases and J lost 7, with 15 bases in between.

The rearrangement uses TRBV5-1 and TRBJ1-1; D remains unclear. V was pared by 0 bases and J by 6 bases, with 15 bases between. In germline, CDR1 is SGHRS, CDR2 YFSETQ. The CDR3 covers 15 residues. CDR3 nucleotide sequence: TGCGCCAGCAGCTTGGTTTCGACCCCACGCCCTGAAGCTTTCTTT. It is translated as CASSLVSTPRPEAFF.

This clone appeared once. CDR3 sequence (DNA): TGTGCCAGCAGTCAAGACAGGACATCCGGGAATGAGCAGTTCTTC. Protein: CASSQDRTSGNEQFF. This chain uses TRBV6-5 with TRBJ2-1; tentatively, D is TRBD1 (6 bases). The germline V and J ends were trimmed by 5 bases and 7 bases, with 18 bases remaining between them. CDR3 length equals 15 residues. The germline V gene has CDR1 MNHEY and CDR2 SVGAGI.

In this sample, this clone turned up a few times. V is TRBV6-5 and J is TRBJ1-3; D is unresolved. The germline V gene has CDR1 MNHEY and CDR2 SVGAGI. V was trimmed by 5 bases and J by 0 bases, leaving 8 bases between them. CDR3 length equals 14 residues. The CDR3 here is CASSKGNSGNTIYF. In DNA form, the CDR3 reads TGTGCCAGCAGTAAAGGGAACTCTGGAAACACCATATATTTT.

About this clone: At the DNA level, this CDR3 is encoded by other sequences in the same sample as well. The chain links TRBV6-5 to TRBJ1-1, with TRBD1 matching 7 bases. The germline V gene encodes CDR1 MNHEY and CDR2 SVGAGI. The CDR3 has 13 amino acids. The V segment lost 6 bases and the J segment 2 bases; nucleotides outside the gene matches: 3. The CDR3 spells CASRRGLNTEAFF. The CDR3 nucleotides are TGTGCCAGCAGAAGGGGGCTAAACACTGAAGCTTTCTTT.

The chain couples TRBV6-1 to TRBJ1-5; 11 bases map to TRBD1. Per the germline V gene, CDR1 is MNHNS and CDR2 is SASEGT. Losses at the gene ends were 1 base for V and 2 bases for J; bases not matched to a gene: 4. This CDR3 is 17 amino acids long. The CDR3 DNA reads TGTGCCAGCAGTGAAGGGACAGGGGGCAGCCGCAATCAGCCCCAGCATTTT. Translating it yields CASSEGTGGSRNQPQHF.

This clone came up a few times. Here the CDR3 DNA reads TGCGCCAGCAGCATACTACAGGGGGCCGGGGAGCTGTTTTTT. Its protein product is CASSILQGAGELFF. The chain combines TRBV5-1 with TRBJ2-2; 8 bases fit TRBD1. In germline, CDR1 is SGHRS, CDR2 YFSETQ. V was pared by 4 bases and J by 6 bases, with 5 bases of the junction left unmatched. The CDR3 loop spans 14 amino acids. The full variable domain, in which reference TRBV5-1 and TRBJ2-2 provide the parts outside the CDR3, is KAGVTQTPRYLIKTRGQQVTLSCSPISGHRSVSWYQQTPGQGLQFLFEYFSETQRNKGNFPGRFSGRQFSNSRSEMNVSTLELGDSALYLCASSILQGAGELFFGEGSRLTVL.

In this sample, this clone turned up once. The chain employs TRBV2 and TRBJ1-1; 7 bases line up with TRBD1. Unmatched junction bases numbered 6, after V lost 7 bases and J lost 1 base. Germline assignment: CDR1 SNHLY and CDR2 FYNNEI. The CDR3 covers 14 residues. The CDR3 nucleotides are TGTGCCAGCATAATGGACAGGACGAACACTGAAGCTTTCTTT. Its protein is CASIMDRTNTEAFF.

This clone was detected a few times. CDR3 region: CASSPNGHEKLFF. The CDR3, as DNA: TGTGCCAGTAGTCCGAATGGGCACGAAAAACTGTTTTTT. J is TRBJ1-4 and V is TRBV19; D is unresolved. Trimming took 5 bases from V and 8 from J, leaving 12 bases between them. The CDR3 sequence is 13 residues long. Germline assignment: CDR1 LNHDA and CDR2 SQIVND (reference sequence).

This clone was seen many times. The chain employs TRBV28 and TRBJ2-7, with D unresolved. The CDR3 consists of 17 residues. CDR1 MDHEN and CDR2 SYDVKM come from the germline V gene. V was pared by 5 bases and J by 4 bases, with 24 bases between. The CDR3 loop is CASSPLKAEKAFYEQYF. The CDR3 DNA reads TGTGCCAGCAGTCCCCTTAAGGCAGAAAAGGCCTTTTACGAGCAGTACTTC. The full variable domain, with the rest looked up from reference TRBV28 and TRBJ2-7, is DVKVTQSSRYLVKRTGEKVFLECVQDMDHENMFWYRQDPGLGLRLIYFSYDVKMKEKGDIPEGYSVSREKKERFSLILESASTNQTSMYLCASSPLKAEKAFYEQYFGPGTRLTVT.

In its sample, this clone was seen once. The CDR3 protein is CASSYGTEDQPQHF. For the CDR3, the DNA is TGTGCCAGCAGTTACGGGACAGAGGATCAGCCCCAGCATTTT. The J gene is TRBJ1-5, the V gene TRBV6-5; the match to TRBD1 covers 7 bases. CDR1 and CDR2 (germline): MNHEY, SVGAGI. CDR3 length: 14 residues. V lost 2 bases and J lost 5; bases outside the gene matches: 3.

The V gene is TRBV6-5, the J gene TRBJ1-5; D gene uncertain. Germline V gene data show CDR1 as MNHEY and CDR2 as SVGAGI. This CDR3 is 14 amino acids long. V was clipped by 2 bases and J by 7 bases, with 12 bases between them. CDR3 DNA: TGTGCCAGCAGTTACAGCCAGGAGAGGCAGCCCCAGCATTTT. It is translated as CASSYSQERQPQHF.

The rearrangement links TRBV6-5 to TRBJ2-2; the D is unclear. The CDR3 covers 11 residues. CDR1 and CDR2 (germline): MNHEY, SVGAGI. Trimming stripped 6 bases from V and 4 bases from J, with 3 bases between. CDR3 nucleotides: TGTGCCAGCAGGCTCACCGGGGAGCTGTTTTTT. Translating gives CASRLTGELFF.

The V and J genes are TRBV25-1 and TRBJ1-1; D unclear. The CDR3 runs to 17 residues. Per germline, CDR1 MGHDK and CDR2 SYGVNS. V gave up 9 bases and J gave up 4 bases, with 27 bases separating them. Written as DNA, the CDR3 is TGTGCCAGGTCTCTCGCTGGCAGGAGGAACCTGAGCACTGAAGCTTTCTTT. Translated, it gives CARSLAGRRNLSTEAFF.

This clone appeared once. The CDR3, as DNA: TGTGCCACTTACGACAGGGTATCCTACGAGCAGTACTTC. Amino acids: CATYDRVSYEQYF. The chain uses TRBV6-6 and TRBJ2-7; 7 bases line up with TRBD1. Germline V gene lookup returns CDR1 MNHNY and CDR2 SVGAGI (reference sequence). This CDR3 spans 13 amino acids. The V and J ends lost 10 bases and 1 base, in that order; junction bases with no gene match: 7.